This T cell receptor (beta chain) was recovered during a study of PD-L1 blockade in urothelial cancer. Produced via immunoSEQ multiplex PCR; TCRdb's table is partial and in-frame only. This table has about 35,000 clones, roughly four fifths appearing once. This clone was detected a few times. Deletions cut 0 bases from V and 4 bases from J, with 10 bases between. CDR1 and CDR2 (germline): SGHTA, FQGNSA. CDR3 size: 15 residues. This receptor was identified in a man between 65 and 85 years old with urothelial cancer. V and J are TRBV7-2 and TRBJ1-5, with D tentatively TRBD1 (6 bases). The starting material was PBMCs, obtained around atezolizumab (anti-PD-L1) treatment. DNA of the CDR3: TGTGCCAGCAGCTTAGCGTGGGGGCCTAATCAGCCCCAGCATTTT. Residues: CASSLAWGPNQPQHF.